Sequencing of this TCR beta chain was carried out in a study of CD8 T cells in Susac syndrome. With 10 bases removed from V and 8 bases from J, the gap between germline ends came to 17 bases. Germline V gene data show CDR1 as LGHDT and CDR2 as YNNKEL (reference sequence). The CDR3 has 12 residues. 0.5 to 1 ug RNA was reverse transcribed with random hexamers. TCRdb ran MiXCR on the immunoSEQ multiplex PCR reads and lists one entry per CDR3 protein. Found here are approximately 190,000 distinct CDR3 sequences, 90% to 95% of them singletons; the top ten hold 0.093%. The V and J genes are TRBV3-1 and TRBJ1-2; D call uncertain. The sequenced sample consisted of CD4+ T cells from PBMCs. The TCR sequence derives from a human donor with multiple sclerosis. DNA of the CDR3: TGTGCCACCGCGGGGAGTGCACGGGGCTACACCTTC. This translates into CATAGSARGYTF.